This T cell receptor beta chain was recovered during a study of T cell changes during pregnancy in multiple sclerosis. Here immunoSEQ multiplex PCR was the method, and the copy in TCRdb shows in-frame clones only, minus some. This table holds about 63,000 clones, around 93% found once. Source: CD8+ T cells from peripheral blood mononuclear cells, taken in the second trimester of pregnancy. The receptor's source is a female donor with multiple sclerosis, enrolled in a pregnancy study.

Here the CDR3 DNA reads TGTGCCAGTAGTGTGAGGAGTGGGTATGGCTACACCTTC. Translating gives CASSVRSGYGYTF. The chain is built from TRBV19 and TRBJ1-2; D gene unclear. Germline CDR1 is LNHDA and CDR2 is SQIVND (reference sequence). V dropped 5 bases and J dropped 5 bases, with 12 bases sitting between them. The CDR3 contains 13 residues.